This T cell receptor beta chain stems from a study of blood T cell repertoires in COVID-19. The overall study: T cells, B-cell-depleted T cells, or PBMCs provided the cDNA or gDNA that served as material.

TCRdb keeps only in-frame clones here, not all; method: immunoSEQ multiplex PCR. This table holds some 150,000 clones, more than 75% found once. Trimming removed 6 bases from V and 8 bases from J; junction bases left unmatched: 17. CDR1 KGHDR and CDR2 SFDVKD come from the germline V gene. This CDR3 contains 17 residues. V usage is TRBV24-1 and J usage is TRBJ1-4; 7 nucleotides line up with TRBD1. The clonotype comes from a woman between 50 and 59 years old with active or convalescent COVID-19. Input material: peripheral blood. DNA for the CDR3: TGTGCCACCAGTTCCGCGCCCTACAGGGGATGGGACGAAAAACTGTTTTTT. This sequence encodes CATSSAPYRGWDEKLFF.